The 18 T cell receptor beta chains in this list originate from one sample, sequenced in a study of blood T cell repertoires in COVID-19. TCRdb's table, derived via immunoSEQ multiplex PCR, lists solely in-frame clones and lacks some. The repertoire has some 73,000 clones, roughly 86% of them found once; the top ten carry 10% to 15%. The sample was peripheral blood. Receptors originate from a woman aged 60-70 years with acute or convalescent COVID-19.

The V call is TRBV7-2, the J call TRBJ1-2; possible D gene TRBD1, 6 bases. The CDR3 has 16 residues. Germline V gives CDR1 SGHTA, CDR2 FQGNSA. The germline V and J ends were trimmed by 5 bases and 0 bases, with 16 bases remaining between them. The CDR3 spells CASSQGGGAANYGYTF. CDR3 nucleotides: TGTGCCAGCAGCCAAGGCGGGGGGGCAGCTAACTATGGCTACACCTTC.

CDR3 region: CSVHPQRGVQETQYF. Written as DNA, the CDR3 is TGCAGCGTCCACCCCCAGCGGGGGGTTCAAGAGACCCAGTACTTC. The chain links TRBV29-1 to TRBJ2-5; TRBD2 matches at 9 bases. V shed 6 bases, J shed 2 bases, and the junction held 10 bases outside the gene matches. The length of the CDR3 is 15 residues. CDR1 is SQVTM and CDR2 is ANQGSEA in the germline V gene.

The gene calls are TRBV29-1 and TRBJ1-1; D not resolved. Germline CDR1 is SQVTM and CDR2 is ANQGSEA. The CDR3 has 14 residues. The germline V and J ends were trimmed by 4 bases and 5 bases, with 17 bases remaining between them. The DNA for the CDR3 is TGCAGCGTTGCACCCCTATCCGAGGGAACTGAAGCTTTCTTT. Its translation: CSVAPLSEGTEAFF.

This chain connects TRBV24-1 to TRBJ2-3; D might be TRBD2 (5 bases). V lost 3 bases and J lost 5, with 11 bases in between. From germline, CDR1 is KGHDR and CDR2 SFDVKD. The CDR3 sequence is 14 residues long. CDR3 amino acids: CATSDDREGDTQYF. The CDR3 nucleotides are TGTGCCACCAGTGATGACCGTGAGGGAGATACGCAGTATTTT.

The gene calls are TRBV5-4 and TRBJ2-4; TRBD1 is a possible D gene (6 bases). The CDR3 runs 14 residues. Trimming cost V 4 bases and J 5 bases, with 13 bases left between them. CDR1 and CDR2 (germline): SGHNT, YYREEE (reference sequence). The CDR3 sequence is CASSVQGTQNIQYF. As DNA, the CDR3 is TGTGCCAGCAGCGTACAGGGTACTCAAAACATTCAGTACTTC.

The chain employs TRBV18 and TRBJ2-3, with a possible D match to TRBD2 (6 bases). This CDR3 region has 14 residues. Germline assignment: CDR1 KGHSH and CDR2 LQKENI. V lost 3 bases and J lost 2, with 9 bases in between. CDR3 region: CASSPGLSTDTQYF. CDR3 sequence (DNA): TGTGCCAGCTCACCGGGACTTTCCACAGATACGCAGTATTTT. Full variable domain (missing parts from reference TRBV18 and TRBJ2-3): NAGVMQNPRHLVRRRGQEARLRCSPMKGHSHVYWYRQLPEEGLKFMVYLQKENIIDESGMPKERFSAEFPKEGPSILRIQQVVRGDSAAYFCASSPGLSTDTQYFGPGTRLTVL.

The chain has TRBV7-6 and TRBJ2-1; a weak D match, TRBD1 (6 bases). Trimming removed 1 base at V and 5 bases at J, with 12 bases between. From germline, CDR1 is SGHVS and CDR2 FNYEAQ. There are 15 residues in the CDR3. CDR3 in amino acids: CASSLDLGGNNEQFF. The CDR3 DNA sequence: TGTGCCAGCAGCTTAGACCTTGGGGGCAACAATGAGCAGTTCTTC.

There are a few counts of this clone. The chain combines TRBV10-1 with TRBJ1-1; 9 bases are shared with TRBD1. J gave up 7 bases and V 3 bases, and 9 bases lay outside the gene matches. In germline, CDR1 is WNHNN, CDR2 SYGVQD (reference sequence). This CDR3 is 15 amino acids long. CDR3 DNA sequence: TGCGCCAGCAGTGATCCGGACAGGGGTAGGGGTGAAGCTTTCTTT. Protein: CASSDPDRGRGEAFF.

The chain couples TRBV24-1 to TRBJ2-3, with 9 nucleotides matching TRBD1. The CDR3 totals 16 residues. V dropped 4 bases and J dropped 3; count of bases not matched to a gene: 7. Looked up from germline, CDR1 is KGHDR and CDR2 is SFDVKD. The CDR3 region has the DNA TGTGCCACCAGTGACCCGGGACAGGGTGGTACAGATACGCAGTATTTT. Translated: CATSDPGQGGTDTQYF.

This clone appeared once. The chain employs TRBV28 and TRBJ2-7, with D unresolved. The CDR3 sequence is 12 residues long. Trimming cost V 5 bases and J 7 bases, with 12 bases left between them. Germline V gene data show CDR1 as MDHEN and CDR2 as SYDVKM. CDR3 loop: CASSLFRLEQYF. The CDR3 nucleotides read TGTGCCAGCAGTCTCTTCCGTTTGGAGCAGTACTTC.

V usage is TRBV6-2 or TRBV6-3 and J usage is TRBJ2-5; D is perhaps TRBD1 (6 bases). V lost 4 bases and J 4 bases, leaving 16 bases between the germline ends. Germline loops: CDR1 MNHEY, CDR2 SVGEGT. The CDR3 loop spans 15 amino acids. Written as DNA, the CDR3 is TGTGCCAGCAGTTCCCTACAGGGAGTCGGAGAGACCCAGTACTTC. This sequence encodes CASSSLQGVGETQYF.

The rearrangement uses TRBV7-9 and TRBJ1-5; D possibly corresponds to TRBD1 (5 bases). Germline V CDR1 and CDR2: SEHNR, FQNEAQ (reference sequence). CDR3 length: 15 residues. V gave up 6 bases and J gave up 2 bases, with 14 bases separating them. The CDR3, as DNA: TGTGCCAGCAGTCTTGGGGGGAATGGCAATCAGCCCCAGCATTTT. It is translated as CASSLGGNGNQPQHF.

J is TRBJ1-1 and V is TRBV29-1; tentative D call: TRBD1 (6 bases). There are 13 residues in the CDR3. Trimming took off 4 bases at V and 1 base at J, with 10 bases between the two ends. Germline V CDR1 and CDR2: SQVTM, ANQGSEA. CDR3 sequence (DNA): TGCAGCGTTGCCAGGGGTGGGAACACTGAAGCTTTCTTT. This codes for CSVARGGNTEAFF.

The rearrangement uses TRBV6-5 and TRBJ1-2; unclear D gene. CDR1 is MNHEY and CDR2 is SVGAGI in the germline V gene. V was trimmed by 0 bases and J by 4 bases, leaving 15 bases between them. The length of the CDR3 is 16 residues. The CDR3 coding sequence is TGTGCCAGCAGTTACTCCCGGACGGCCGAGGGCTATGGCTACACCTTC. It is translated as CASSYSRTAEGYGYTF.

This clone was recorded only once. This rearrangement joins TRBV11-1 to TRBJ2-3; no definite D call. V was cut by 5 bases and J by 1 base, with 10 bases left in between. The CDR3 length is 14 residues. From germline, CDR1 is SGHAT and CDR2 FQDESV (reference sequence). The CDR3 region is CASSLAPRTDTQYF. The CDR3 DNA follows: TGTGCCAGCAGCCTGGCCCCCCGCACAGATACGCAGTATTTT.

The chain joins TRBV12-5 to TRBJ1-5; D is possibly TRBD1 (6 bases). Germline V lookup: CDR1 LGHNT, CDR2 FRNRAP. Between the trimmed V and J ends, which lost 6 bases and 5 bases, there was a span of 14 bases. CDR3 length: 14 residues. The CDR3 coding sequence is TGTGCTAGTGGCTTACAGGGCCCGGATCAGCCCCAGCATTTT. Its translation is CASGLQGPDQPQHF.

The J gene is TRBJ2-3, the V gene TRBV5-4, with 12 nucleotides matching TRBD2. Germline V gene lookup returns CDR1 SGHNT and CDR2 YYREEE (reference sequence). This CDR3 has 18 amino acids. J was trimmed by 3 bases and V by 4 bases; bases with no gene match: 12. In DNA, the CDR3 is TGTGCCAGCAGCCTAGGACTAGCGGGGACTATTGAAACAGATACGCAGTATTTT. Translation gives CASSLGLAGTIETDTQYF.

This clone was picked up a small number of times. Here the CDR3 reads CASSVGPGNQPQHF. The CDR3 region has the DNA TGTGCCAGCAGCGTAGGTCCCGGTAATCAGCCCCAGCATTTT. The chain combines TRBV9 with TRBJ1-5; D gene uncertain. V lost 0 bases and J lost 4, with 8 bases in between. Looked up from germline, CDR1 is SGDLS and CDR2 is YYNGEE. CDR3 length: 14 residues.